This note documents a single TCR beta chain sequence. Its matching antigen is unknown. These data belong to a study of long-term antiretroviral therapy in people with HIV. Study results and limitations: HIV repertoire CDR3 lengths ranged less widely than those of controls.

An immunoSEQ assay, version v3.0, was performed at survey level. Per-sample sequencing targets were roughly 40,000-55,000 T-cell genomes. Assay: immunoSEQ multiplex PCR; the TCRdb copy retains only in-frame clones and omits some. The sample holds 20,000 to 25,000 clones, over 75% seen once. V was shortened by 4 bases and J by 6 bases, with 10 bases between the two germline ends. Germline-derived CDR1 and CDR2 are LGHNA and YSLEER. This CDR3 spans 13 amino acids. The source is a man aged 50 to 60 with HIV. Sequenced material: unsorted PBMCs, taken 0.3 years after starting antiretroviral therapy. The chain carries TRBV4-3 and TRBJ2-1; D gene unclear. In DNA form, the CDR3 reads TGCGCCAGCAGCCCGAACACCGCCAATGAGCAGTTCTTC. Encoded protein: CASSPNTANEQFF.